This T cell receptor beta chain emerged from a study of post-analysis software for immune sequencing data. This CDR3 contains 13 residues. CDR1 and CDR2 (germline): DFQATT, SNEGSKA (reference sequence). The J segment lost 5 bases and the V segment lost 6 bases, leaving 8 bases of the junction unmatched. Each TCR beta cDNA library carried unique molecular identifiers. Using its own MiXCR run on the PCR reads, TCRdb lists one record per CDR3 protein. The sample consists of more than 450,000 distinct CDR3 sequences, 34% of them appearing once. Study-wide results and caveats: TRBV segments more frequent in patients than in controls numbered about five and included TRBV5-6, TRBV5-1 and TRBV20-1. Normalized Chao1 diversity in multiple sclerosis patients fell significantly below that of controls. Samples made in the same batch grouped tightly together by F measure.

A few counts support this clonotype. Its target is not known. The chain combines TRBV20-1 with TRBJ2-5, with 8 bases matching TRBD2. This clonotype was obtained from a girl aged 2-17 years with multiple sclerosis. The sequencing input was blood. Written as DNA, the CDR3 is TGCAGTGCCCGACCGGCTAGCGGGGAGACCCAGTACTTC. It translates to CSARPASGETQYF.